This TCR beta chain appears in the sequencing data of a study of cytomegalovirus exposure and HLA in healthy donors. PCR primers comprised 60 Vbeta and 13 Jbeta primers. Using immunoSEQ multiplex PCR, the repertoire was profiled, and TCRdb retains in-frame clones only, with some absent. The sample's table shows some 34,000 clones. Sequenced: PBMCs. This sequence originates from a man aged 40-55 years in good health and CMV-seronegative.

The DNA for the CDR3 is TGTGCCAGCAGCGTAGCGGCGGGAATAGGTTACAATGAGCAGTTCTTC. The encoded protein is CASSVAAGIGYNEQFF. The chain combines TRBV9 with TRBJ2-1; maybe TRBD2 (6 bases). The CDR3 runs to 16 residues. Per the germline V gene, CDR1 is SGDLS and CDR2 is YYNGEE. With 0 bases removed from V and 4 bases from J, the gap between germline ends came to 14 bases. Drawing the rest from reference TRBV9 and TRBJ2-1, the complete variable domain is DSGVTQTPKHLITATGQRVTLRCSPRSGDLSVYWYQQSLDQGLQFLIQYYNGEERAKGNILERFSAQQFPDLHSELNLSSLELGDSALYFCASSVAAGIGYNEQFFGPGTRLTVL.